This T cell receptor beta chain is drawn from a study of blood T cell repertoires in COVID-19. This clone was seen a few times. The trim removed 6 bases at V and 6 bases at J, leaving 13 bases unmatched. Germline V lookup: CDR1 MDHEN, CDR2 SYDVKM. The CDR3 contains 16 residues. TCRdb keeps only in-frame clones here, not all; method: immunoSEQ multiplex PCR. Of roughly 46,000 clones in the sample, under 85% were seen once. The source of this sequence is a man aged 55 to 70 with active COVID-19. Material: peripheral blood. The chain has TRBV28 and TRBJ1-4, with TRBD1 matching over 7 bases. The CDR3 coding sequence is TGTGCCAGCAGCCCGGACAGGATGGGTTTTGATGAAAAACTGTTTTTT. Amino acids: CASSPDRMGFDEKLFF.